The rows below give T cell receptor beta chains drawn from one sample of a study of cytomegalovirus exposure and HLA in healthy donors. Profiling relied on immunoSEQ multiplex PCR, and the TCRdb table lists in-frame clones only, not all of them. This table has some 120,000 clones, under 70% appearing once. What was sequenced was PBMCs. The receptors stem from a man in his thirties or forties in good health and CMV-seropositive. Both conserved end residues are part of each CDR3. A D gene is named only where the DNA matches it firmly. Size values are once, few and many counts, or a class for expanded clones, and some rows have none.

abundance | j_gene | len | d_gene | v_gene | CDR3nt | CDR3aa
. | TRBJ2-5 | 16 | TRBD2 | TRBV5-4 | TGTGCCAGCAGTTCCGGACTAGCGGGAGCGGGGGAGACCCAGTACTTC | CASSSGLAGAGETQYF
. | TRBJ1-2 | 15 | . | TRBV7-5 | TGTGCCAGAAGCTTCCAGGGTAAAGCTAACTATGGCTACACCTTC | CARSFQGKANYGYTF
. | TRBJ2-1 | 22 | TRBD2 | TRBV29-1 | TGCAGCGTTGAAGAAAACTTCCCCGGGACTAGCGGGAGGGCCCTCCACTACAATGAGCAGTTCTTC | CSVEENFPGTSGRALHYNEQFF
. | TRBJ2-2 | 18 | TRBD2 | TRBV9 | TGTGCCAGCAGCGTAGTCGCGGGAGGAGGGGAAAACACCGGGGAGCTGTTTTTT | CASSVVAGGGENTGELFF
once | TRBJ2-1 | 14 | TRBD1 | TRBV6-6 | TGTGCCAGCAGTACACAGGGGGCGAGCGGTGAGCAGTTCTTC | CASSTQGASGEQFF
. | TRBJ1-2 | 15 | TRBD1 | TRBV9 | TGTGCCAGCAGCGCGGGACAGGGGGTTCTCGGGGGCTACACCTTC | CASSAGQGVLGGYTF
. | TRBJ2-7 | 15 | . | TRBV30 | TGTGCCTGGAGTGTCCGCTCGGCAGGGCGGTACGAGCAGTACTTC | CAWSVRSAGRYEQYF
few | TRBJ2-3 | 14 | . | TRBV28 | TGTGCCAGCAGTTTTACTAGTAGTTCTGATACGCAGTATTTT | CASSFTSSSDTQYF
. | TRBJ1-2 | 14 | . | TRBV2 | TGTGCCAGCAGTGAAGAGCGGGTGAACTATGGCTACACCTTC | CASSEERVNYGYTF
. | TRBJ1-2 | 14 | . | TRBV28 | TGTGCCAGCAGTCTAGGTTTAGGATCTATTGGCTACACCTTC | CASSLGLGSIGYTF
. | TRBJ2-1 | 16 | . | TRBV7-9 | TGCGCCAGCAGCCCCAGGATCCCCAACCGCAACAATGAGCAGTTCTTC | CASSPRIPNRNNEQFF
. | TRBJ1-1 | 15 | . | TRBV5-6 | TGTGCCAGCAGTAGCCTTGGAGATATGAACACTGAAGCTTTCTTT | CASSSLGDMNTEAFF
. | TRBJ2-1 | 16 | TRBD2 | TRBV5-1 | TGCGCCAGCAGCTCGAGTAGACTAGCGGGGAGAGTTGAGCAGTTCTTC | CASSSSRLAGRVEQFF